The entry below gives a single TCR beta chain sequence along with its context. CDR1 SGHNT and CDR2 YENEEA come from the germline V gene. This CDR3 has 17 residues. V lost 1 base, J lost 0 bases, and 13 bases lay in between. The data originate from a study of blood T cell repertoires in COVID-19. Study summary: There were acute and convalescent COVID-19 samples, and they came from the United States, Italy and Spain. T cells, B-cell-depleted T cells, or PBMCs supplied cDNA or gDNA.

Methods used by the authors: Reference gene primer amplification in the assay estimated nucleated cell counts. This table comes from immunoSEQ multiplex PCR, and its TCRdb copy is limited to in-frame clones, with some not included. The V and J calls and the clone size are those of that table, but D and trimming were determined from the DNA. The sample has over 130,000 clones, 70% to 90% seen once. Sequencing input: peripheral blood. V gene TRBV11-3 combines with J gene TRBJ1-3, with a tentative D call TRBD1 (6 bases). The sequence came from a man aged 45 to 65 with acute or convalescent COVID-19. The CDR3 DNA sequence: TGTGCCAGCAGCTTAGTCACAGGGTTGTTCTCTGGAAACACCATATATTTT. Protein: CASSLVTGLFSGNTIYF.